This TCR beta chain derives from a study of blood T cells in healthy people across ages. The authors ran a second PCR of about 7 to 11 cycles using a sample-barcoded 5' primer and a J-beta primer mix. TCRdb re-analysed the 5' RACE reads in MiXCR, keeping a single row per CDR3 protein. The table has 630,000 or so distinct CDR3 sequences, about 30% seen once. On this clonotype: Its target is unknown.

Extracted total RNA amounted to at least 5.5 micrograms for each sample. This CDR3 comprises 14 residues. Germline assignment: CDR1 MNHNS and CDR2 SASEGT. Between the trimmed V and J ends, which lost 8 bases and 2 bases, there was a span of 16 bases. General study findings and limits: Conclusively comparing naive with antigen-experienced cells was impossible with unsorted PBMCs.

This receptor was identified in a woman of 80 years or more in good health. This sequence joins TRBV6-1 and TRBJ2-7; maybe TRBD2 (7 bases). The sequenced material came from blood. The CDR3: CASGMGGGAYEQYF. In nucleotides, the CDR3 is TGTGCCAGCGGGATGGGAGGGGGGGCCTACGAGCAGTACTTC.